This T cell receptor beta chain was documented in a study of a mutant IDH1 vaccine in newly diagnosed glioma. The overall study: First vaccine doses came 4-6 weeks after radiotherapy alone, or with temozolomide cycles. Treated patients had a mean age of 40.4 years and a roughly 60% male, approximately 38% female split. Standard pretreatment was either radiotherapy, temozolomide, or, for most, radiochemotherapy with temozolomide.

With regard to this clone: Its antigen is undetermined.

V was clipped by 1 base and J by 2 bases, with 9 bases between them. The CDR3 spans 14 residues. Germline lookup yields CDR1 MNHEY and CDR2 SVGAGI. Data came from immunoSEQ multiplex PCR; TCRdb stores just in-frame clones and leaves some out. This sample has around 55,000 clones, with around 80% found just once. Time point described: week 23, last vaccination. Vaccination used 300 ug of mutant IDH1 20-mer peptide per dose, with topical imiquimod. In every donor, the tumor was a new WHO grade 3 or 4 IDH1-mutant, ATRX-lost astrocytoma. This clonotype was obtained from a man aged 40-50 years with glioma. Sequences were derived from PBMCs, sampled from a glioma patient whose treatment included an IDH1 peptide vaccine. The V and J genes are TRBV6-5 and TRBJ2-7; TRBD2 might be the D (7 bases). The CDR3 sequence: CASSYFGGPYEQYF. CDR3 coding DNA: TGTGCCAGCAGTTACTTCGGGGGGCCCTACGAGCAGTACTTC.